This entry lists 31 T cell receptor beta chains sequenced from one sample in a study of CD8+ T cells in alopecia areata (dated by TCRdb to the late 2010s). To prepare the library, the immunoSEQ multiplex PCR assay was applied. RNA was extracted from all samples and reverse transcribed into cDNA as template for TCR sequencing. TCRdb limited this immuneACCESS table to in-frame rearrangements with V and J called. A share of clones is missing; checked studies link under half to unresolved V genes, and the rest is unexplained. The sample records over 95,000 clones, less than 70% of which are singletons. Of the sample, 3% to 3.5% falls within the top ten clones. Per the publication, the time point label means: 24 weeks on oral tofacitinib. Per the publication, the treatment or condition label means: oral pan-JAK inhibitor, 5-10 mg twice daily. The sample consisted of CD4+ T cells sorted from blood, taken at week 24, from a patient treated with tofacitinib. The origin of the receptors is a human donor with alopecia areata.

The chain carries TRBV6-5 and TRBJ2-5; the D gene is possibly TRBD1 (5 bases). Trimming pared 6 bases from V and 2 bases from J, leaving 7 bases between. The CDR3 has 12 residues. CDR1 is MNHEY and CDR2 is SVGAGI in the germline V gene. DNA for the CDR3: TGTGCCAGCAGGACAGAACAAGAGACCCAGTACTTC. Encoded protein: CASRTEQETQYF.

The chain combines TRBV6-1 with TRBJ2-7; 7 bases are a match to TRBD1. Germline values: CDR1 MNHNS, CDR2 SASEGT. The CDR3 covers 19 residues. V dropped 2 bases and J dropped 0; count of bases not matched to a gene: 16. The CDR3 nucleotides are TGTGCCAGCAGTGAACCGGGACAGACCATTCTTTACCACTCCTACGAGCAGTACTTC. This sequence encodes CASSEPGQTILYHSYEQYF.

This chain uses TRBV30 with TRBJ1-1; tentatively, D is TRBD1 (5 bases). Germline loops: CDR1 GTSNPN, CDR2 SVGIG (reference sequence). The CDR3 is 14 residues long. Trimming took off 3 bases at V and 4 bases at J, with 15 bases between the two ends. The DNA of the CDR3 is TGTGCCTGGAGGGAAGGTTGGGGGGGCACTGAAGCTTTCTTT. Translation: CAWREGWGGTEAFF.

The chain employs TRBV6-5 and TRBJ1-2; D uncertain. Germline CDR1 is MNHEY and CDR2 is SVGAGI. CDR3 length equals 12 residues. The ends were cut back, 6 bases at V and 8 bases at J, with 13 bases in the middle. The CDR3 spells CASRLGVEGYTF. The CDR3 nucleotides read TGTGCCAGCAGGCTCGGGGTGGAGGGCTACACCTTC.

CDR3 residues: CASSLTGLGSNQPQHF. CDR3 sequence (DNA): TGTGCCAGCAGCTTGACAGGGTTAGGAAGCAATCAGCCCCAGCATTTT. V and J are TRBV7-8 and TRBJ1-5; the match to TRBD1 covers 7 bases. Germline trimming cut 3 bases from V and 1 base from J; bases unmatched to any gene: 6. Germline CDR1 SGHVS, CDR2 FQNEAQ. The CDR3 runs 16 residues.

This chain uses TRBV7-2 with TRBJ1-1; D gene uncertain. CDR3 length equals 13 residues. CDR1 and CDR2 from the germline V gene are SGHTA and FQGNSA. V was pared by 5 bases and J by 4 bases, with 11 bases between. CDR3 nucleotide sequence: TGTGCCAGCAGCCTCATGAGGACCACTGAAGCTTTCTTT. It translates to CASSLMRTTEAFF. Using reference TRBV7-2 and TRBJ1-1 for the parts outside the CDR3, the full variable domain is GAGVSQSPSNKVTEKGKDVELRCDPISGHTALYWYRQSLGQGLEFLIYFQGNSAPDKSGLPSDRFSAERTGGSVSTLTIQRTQQEDSAVYLCASSLMRTTEAFFGQGTRLTVV.

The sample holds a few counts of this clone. CDR3 in amino acids: CASSLYGTGPYGYTF. The CDR3 nucleotides read TGCGCCAGCAGCTTGTACGGGACAGGGCCCTATGGCTACACCTTC. This rearrangement joins TRBV5-1 to TRBJ1-2, with 9 nucleotides matching TRBD1. The CDR3 is 15 amino acids. Per germline, CDR1 SGHRS and CDR2 YFSETQ. V was clipped by 1 base and J by 4 bases; unmatched bases: 5.

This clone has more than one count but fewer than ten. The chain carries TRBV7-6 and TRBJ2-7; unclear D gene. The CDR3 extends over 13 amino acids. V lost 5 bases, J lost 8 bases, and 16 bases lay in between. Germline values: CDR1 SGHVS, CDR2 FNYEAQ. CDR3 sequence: CASSLHLEEKQYF. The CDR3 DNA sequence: TGTGCCAGCAGCCTACACTTAGAGGAAAAGCAGTACTTC.

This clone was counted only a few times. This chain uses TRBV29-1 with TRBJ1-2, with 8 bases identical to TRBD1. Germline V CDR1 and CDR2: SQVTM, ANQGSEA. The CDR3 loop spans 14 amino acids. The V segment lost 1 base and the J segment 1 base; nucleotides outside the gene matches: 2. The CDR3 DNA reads TGCAGCGTTGAAGCGACAGGGGATAACTATGGCTACACCTTC. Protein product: CSVEATGDNYGYTF.

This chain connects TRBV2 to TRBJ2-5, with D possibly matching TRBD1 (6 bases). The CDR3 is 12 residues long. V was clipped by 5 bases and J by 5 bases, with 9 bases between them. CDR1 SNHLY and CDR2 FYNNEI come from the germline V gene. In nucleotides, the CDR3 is TGTGCCAGCAGTAAGGGGGACGAGACCCAGTACTTC. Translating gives CASSKGDETQYF.

The CDR3 DNA reads TGTGCCAGCGCAAGGGACAGCGCCGTCGCTTTCTTT. Translating it yields CASARDSAVAFF. The chain uses TRBV7-9 and TRBJ1-1; 7 bases are shared with TRBD1. The V gene's germline CDR1 is SEHNR and CDR2 FQNEAQ (reference sequence). The CDR3 contains 12 residues. The V and J ends lost 8 bases and 11 bases, in that order; junction bases with no gene match: 11.

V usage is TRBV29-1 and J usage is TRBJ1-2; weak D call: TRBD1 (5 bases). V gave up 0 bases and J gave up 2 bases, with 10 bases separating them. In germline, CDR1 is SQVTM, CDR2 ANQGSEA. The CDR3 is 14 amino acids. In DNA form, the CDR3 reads TGCAGCGTTGAAGAGGCAGGGCCCAACTATGGCTACACCTTC. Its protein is CSVEEAGPNYGYTF.

In nucleotides, the CDR3 is TGTGCCATCAGTGAGACCGGCGGGGGGTATAATGAGCAGTTCTTC. The encoded protein is CAISETGGGYNEQFF. The J gene is TRBJ2-1, the V gene TRBV10-3; 8 nucleotides match TRBD2. This CDR3 spans 15 amino acids. Per germline, CDR1 ENHRY and CDR2 SYGVKD. The V gene end was trimmed by 2 bases and the J gene end by 7 bases; junction bases not matched to a gene: 7.

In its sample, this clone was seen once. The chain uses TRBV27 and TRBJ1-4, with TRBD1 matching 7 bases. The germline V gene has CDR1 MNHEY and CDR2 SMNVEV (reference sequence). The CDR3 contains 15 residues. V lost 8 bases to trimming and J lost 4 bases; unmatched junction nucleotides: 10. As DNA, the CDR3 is TGTGCCAGCTCCTACAGGGGCGGTAGTAATGAAAAACTGTTTTTT. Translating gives CASSYRGGSNEKLFF.

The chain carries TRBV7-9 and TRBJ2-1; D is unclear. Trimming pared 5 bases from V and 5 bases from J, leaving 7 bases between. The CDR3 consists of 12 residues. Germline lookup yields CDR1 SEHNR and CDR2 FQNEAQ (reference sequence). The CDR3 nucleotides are TGTGCCAGCAGCGATAGAAACAATGAGCAGTTCTTC. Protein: CASSDRNNEQFF.

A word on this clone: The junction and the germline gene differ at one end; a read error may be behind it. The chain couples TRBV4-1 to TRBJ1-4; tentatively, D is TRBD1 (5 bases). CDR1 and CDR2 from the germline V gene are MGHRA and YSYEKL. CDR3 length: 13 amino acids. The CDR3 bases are TGCGCCAGCAGTAAGAGGGGAGATGAGAAACTGTTTTTT. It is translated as CASSKRGDEKLFF.

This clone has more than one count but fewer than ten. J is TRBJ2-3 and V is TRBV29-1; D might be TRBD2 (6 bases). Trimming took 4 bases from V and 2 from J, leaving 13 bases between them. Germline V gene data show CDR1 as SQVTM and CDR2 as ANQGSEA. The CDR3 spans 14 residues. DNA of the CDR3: TGCAGCGTTGGGAGGGGACTTAACACAGATACGCAGTATTTT. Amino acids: CSVGRGLNTDTQYF.

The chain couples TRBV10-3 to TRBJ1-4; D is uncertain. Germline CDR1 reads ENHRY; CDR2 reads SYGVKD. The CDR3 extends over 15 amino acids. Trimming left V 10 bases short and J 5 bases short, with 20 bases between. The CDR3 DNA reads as TGTGCCACACGCGACCGAATGTCCGCGAATGAAAAACTGTTTTTT. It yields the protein CATRDRMSANEKLFF.

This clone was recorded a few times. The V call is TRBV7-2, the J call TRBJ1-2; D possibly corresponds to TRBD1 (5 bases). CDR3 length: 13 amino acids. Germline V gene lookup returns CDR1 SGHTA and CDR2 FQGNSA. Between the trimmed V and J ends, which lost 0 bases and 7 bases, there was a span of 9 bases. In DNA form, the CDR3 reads TGTGCCAGCAGCTTAGCCCAGGGAGGTGGCTACACCTTC. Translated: CASSLAQGGGYTF.

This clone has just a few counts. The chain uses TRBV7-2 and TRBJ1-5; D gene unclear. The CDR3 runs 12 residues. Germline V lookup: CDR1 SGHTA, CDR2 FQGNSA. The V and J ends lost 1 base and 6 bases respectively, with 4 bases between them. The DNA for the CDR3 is TGTGCCAGCAGCTTAGTCGGTCAGCCCCAGCATTTT. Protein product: CASSLVGQPQHF. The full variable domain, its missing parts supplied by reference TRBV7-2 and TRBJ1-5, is GAGVSQSPSNKVTEKGKDVELRCDPISGHTALYWYRQSLGQGLEFLIYFQGNSAPDKSGLPSDRFSAERTGGSVSTLTIQRTQQEDSAVYLCASSLVGQPQHFGDGTRLSIL.

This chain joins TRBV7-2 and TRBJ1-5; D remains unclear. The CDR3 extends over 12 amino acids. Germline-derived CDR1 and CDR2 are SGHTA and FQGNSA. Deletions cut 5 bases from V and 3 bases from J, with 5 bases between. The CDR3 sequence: CASSPYNQPQHF. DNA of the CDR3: TGTGCCAGCAGCCCATACAATCAGCCCCAGCATTTT. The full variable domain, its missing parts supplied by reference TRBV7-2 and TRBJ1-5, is GAGVSQSPSNKVTEKGKDVELRCDPISGHTALYWYRQSLGQGLEFLIYFQGNSAPDKSGLPSDRFSAERTGGSVSTLTIQRTQQEDSAVYLCASSPYNQPQHFGDGTRLSIL.

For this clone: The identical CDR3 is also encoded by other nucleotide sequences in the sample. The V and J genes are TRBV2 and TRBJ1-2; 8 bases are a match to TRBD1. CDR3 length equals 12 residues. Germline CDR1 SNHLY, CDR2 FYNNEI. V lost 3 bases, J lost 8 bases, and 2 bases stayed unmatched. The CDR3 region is CASSDRGRGYTF. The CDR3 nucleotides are TGTGCCAGCAGTGACAGGGGGCGAGGCTACACCTTC.

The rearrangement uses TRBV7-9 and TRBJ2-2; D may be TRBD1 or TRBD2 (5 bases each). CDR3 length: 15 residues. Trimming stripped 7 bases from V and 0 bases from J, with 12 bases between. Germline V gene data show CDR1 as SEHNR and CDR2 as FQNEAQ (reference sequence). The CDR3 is CASIPGTANTGELFF. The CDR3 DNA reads TGTGCCAGCATCCCAGGGACGGCGAACACCGGGGAGCTGTTTTTT.

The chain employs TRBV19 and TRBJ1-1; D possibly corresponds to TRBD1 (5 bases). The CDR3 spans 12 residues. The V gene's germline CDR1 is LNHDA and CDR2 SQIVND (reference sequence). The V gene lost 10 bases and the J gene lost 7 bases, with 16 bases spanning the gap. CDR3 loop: CATRQGVNEAFF. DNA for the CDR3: TGTGCCACGCGTCAAGGGGTGAATGAAGCTTTCTTT.

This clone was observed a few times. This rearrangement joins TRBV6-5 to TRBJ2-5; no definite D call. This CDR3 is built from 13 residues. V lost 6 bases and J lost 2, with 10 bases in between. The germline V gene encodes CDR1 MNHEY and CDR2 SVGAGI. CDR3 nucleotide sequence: TGTGCCAGCAGGGAAGCCGGTCAAGAGACCCAGTACTTC. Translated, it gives CASREAGQETQYF.

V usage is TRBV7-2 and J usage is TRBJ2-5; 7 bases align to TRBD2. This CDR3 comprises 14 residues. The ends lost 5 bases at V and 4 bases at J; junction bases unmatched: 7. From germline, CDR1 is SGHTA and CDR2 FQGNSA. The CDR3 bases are TGTGCCAGCAGCCCGGGGAGGGGAACAGAGACCCAGTACTTC. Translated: CASSPGRGTETQYF.

CDR3 residues: CASSPYNPTQYF. In DNA form, the CDR3 reads TGTGCCAGCTCACCATACAATCCGACCCAGTACTTC. J is TRBJ2-5 and V is TRBV18; no firm D call. Germline V gives CDR1 KGHSH, CDR2 LQKENI. Trimming took off 2 bases at V and 7 bases at J, with 8 bases between the two ends. The CDR3 is 12 amino acids. Together with reference TRBV18 and TRBJ2-5, the CDR3 gives the full variable domain: NAGVMQNPRHLVRRRGQEARLRCSPMKGHSHVYWYRQLPEEGLKFMVYLQKENIIDESGMPKERFSAEFPKEGPSILRIQQVVRGDSAAYFCASSPYNPTQYFGPGTRLLVL.

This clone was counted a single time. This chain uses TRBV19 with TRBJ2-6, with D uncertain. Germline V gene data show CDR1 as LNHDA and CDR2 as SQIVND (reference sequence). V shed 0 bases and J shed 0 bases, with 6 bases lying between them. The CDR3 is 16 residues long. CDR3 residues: CASSIDSSSGANVLTF. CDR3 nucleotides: TGTGCCAGTAGTATAGACTCAAGCTCTGGGGCCAACGTCCTGACTTTC.

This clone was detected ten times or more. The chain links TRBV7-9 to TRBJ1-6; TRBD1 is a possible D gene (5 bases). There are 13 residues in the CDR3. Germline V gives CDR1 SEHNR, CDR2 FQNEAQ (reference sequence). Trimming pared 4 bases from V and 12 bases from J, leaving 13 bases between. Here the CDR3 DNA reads TGTGCCAGCAGCTACTTGGCCCAGGGACCCCTCCACTTT. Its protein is CASSYLAQGPLHF.

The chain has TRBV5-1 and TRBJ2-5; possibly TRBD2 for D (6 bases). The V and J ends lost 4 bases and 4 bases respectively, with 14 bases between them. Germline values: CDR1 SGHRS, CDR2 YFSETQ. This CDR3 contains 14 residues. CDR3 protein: CASSPRWGGETQYF. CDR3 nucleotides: TGCGCCAGCAGCCCGCGTTGGGGAGGAGAGACCCAGTACTTC.

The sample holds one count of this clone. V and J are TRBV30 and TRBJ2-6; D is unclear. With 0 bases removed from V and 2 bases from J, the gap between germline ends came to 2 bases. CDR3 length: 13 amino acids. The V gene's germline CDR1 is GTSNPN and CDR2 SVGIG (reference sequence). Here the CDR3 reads CAWSVTGANVLTF. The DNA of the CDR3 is TGTGCCTGGAGTGTTACTGGGGCCAACGTCCTGACTTTC.